Following are 19 T cell receptor beta chains from one sample sequenced in a study of blood T cell repertoires in COVID-19. Clones were read by immunoSEQ multiplex PCR, and TCRdb kept only the in-frame ones, dropping some. The table lists about 270,000 clones, almost 85% of them singletons. Sequenced material: PBMCs or T cells enriched from blood (not recorded which). These receptors originate from a woman between 50 and 59 years old with acute COVID-19.

This clone appeared once. V is TRBV5-8 and J is TRBJ1-2; 7 bases map to TRBD1. Germline V CDR1 and CDR2: SGHTS, YDEGEE. The J segment lost 5 bases and the V segment lost 7 bases, leaving 14 bases of the junction unmatched. The CDR3 length is 15 residues. CDR3 region: CASPERTTGRYGYTF. The CDR3 DNA sequence: TGTGCCAGCCCTGAAAGGACGACAGGGCGATATGGCTACACCTTC.

The chain employs TRBV7-8 and TRBJ2-3; TRBD2 aligns across 7 bases. The CDR3 totals 16 residues. V lost 1 base and J lost 2; bases outside the gene matches: 6. Germline CDR1 and CDR2: SGHVS and FQNEAQ. CDR3 amino acids: CASSLETGGYTDTQYF. The CDR3 nucleotides read TGTGCCAGCAGCTTAGAGACCGGGGGGTACACAGATACGCAGTATTTT. The complete variable domain, with remaining parts taken from reference TRBV7-8 and TRBJ2-3, reads GAGVSQSPRYKVAKRGQDVALRCDPISGHVSLFWYQQALGQGPEFLTYFQNEAQLDKSGLPSDRFFAERPEGSVSTLKIQRTQQEDSAVYLCASSLETGGYTDTQYFGPGTRLTVL.

The V gene is TRBV27, the J gene TRBJ2-5; possibly TRBD1 for D (5 bases). Trimming stripped 6 bases from V and 2 bases from J, with 10 bases between. The CDR3 consists of 13 residues. Per germline, CDR1 MNHEY and CDR2 SMNVEV (reference sequence). The CDR3 DNA sequence: TGTGCCAGCAGGTGGACAACACAAGAGACCCAGTACTTC. It yields the protein CASRWTTQETQYF.

Notes on this clone: The same CDR3 can be traced to other DNA sequences in this sample. The chain links TRBV5-4 to TRBJ1-4, with 9 positions matching TRBD1. V lost 1 base to trimming and J lost 3 bases; unmatched junction nucleotides: 1. Germline V lookup: CDR1 SGHNT, CDR2 YYREEE (reference sequence). This CDR3 has 15 amino acids. CDR3 amino acids: CASSLRTGANEKLFF. The CDR3 DNA sequence: TGTGCCAGCAGCTTGCGGACAGGGGCTAATGAAAAACTGTTTTTT. Supplemented by reference TRBV5-4 and TRBJ1-4, the full variable domain reads ETGVTQSPTHLIKTRGQQVTLRCSSQSGHNTVSWYQQALGQGPQFIFQYYREEENGRGNFPPRFSGLQFPNYSSELNVNALELDDSALYLCASSLRTGANEKLFFGSGTQLSVL.

CDR3 sequence: CASSPQGSDTGELFF. Here the CDR3 DNA reads TGTGCCAGCAGCCCACAGGGATCTGACACCGGGGAGCTGTTTTTT. The chain is built from TRBV6-2 or TRBV6-3 and TRBJ2-2, with D possibly being TRBD1 (6 bases). CDR3 size: 15 residues. V lost 6 bases to trimming and J lost 3 bases, with 14 bases between them. The germline V gene has CDR1 MNHEY and CDR2 SVGEGT.

In DNA, the CDR3 is TGTGCCAGCAGTACAGGGTGGGATAGAAATTCACCCCTCCACTTT. This sequence encodes CASSTGWDRNSPLHF. The chain is built from TRBV27 and TRBJ1-6; perhaps TRBD1 as D (6 bases). The CDR3 consists of 15 residues. Trimming left V 5 bases short and J 7 bases short, with 15 bases between. The germline V gene has CDR1 MNHEY and CDR2 SMNVEV (reference sequence).

The chain links TRBV9 to TRBJ2-1; no firm D call. Germline V gene data show CDR1 as SGDLS and CDR2 as YYNGEE. There are 13 residues in the CDR3. The ends were cut back, 0 bases at V and 8 bases at J, with 9 bases in the middle. The chain's CDR3 is CASSVGVLDEQFF. CDR3 DNA sequence: TGTGCCAGCAGCGTAGGCGTGCTGGATGAGCAGTTCTTC.

The chain combines TRBV30 with TRBJ1-1; D unclear. The V and J ends lost 5 bases and 2 bases respectively, with 12 bases between them. Germline V gives CDR1 GTSNPN, CDR2 SVGIG (reference sequence). The CDR3 totals 13 residues. As DNA, the CDR3 is TGTGCCTGGGGTTCGGGGATAAACACTGAAGCTTTCTTT. Translated, it gives CAWGSGINTEAFF.

The V gene is TRBV6-2 or TRBV6-3, the J gene TRBJ1-6; no firm D call. The CDR3 is 15 residues long. In germline, CDR1 is MNHEY, CDR2 SVGEGT. V was pared by 5 bases and J by 2 bases, with 10 bases between. Here the CDR3 DNA reads TGTGCCAGCAGTCCCACGGGAGCCTATAATTCACCCCTCCACTTT. This translates into CASSPTGAYNSPLHF.

The gene calls are TRBV7-2 and TRBJ2-7; 9 positions match TRBD1. The CDR3 is 16 residues long. The J segment lost 2 bases and the V segment lost 5 bases, leaving 10 bases of the junction unmatched. Germline V CDR1 and CDR2: SGHTA, FQGNSA. DNA for the CDR3: TGTGCCAGCAGCACCAAAGGTACAGGGGGCGCCTACGAGCAGTACTTC. Translated: CASSTKGTGGAYEQYF.

This chain connects TRBV6-5 to TRBJ2-5, with a possible D match to TRBD2 (6 bases). This CDR3 has 13 amino acids. Trimming shortened V by 10 bases and J by 3 bases, and 15 bases separated the two germline ends. Per germline, CDR1 MNHEY and CDR2 SVGAGI. CDR3 DNA sequence: TGTGCCACCAGACGGGGAGGTAAAGAGACCCAGTACTTC. This sequence encodes CATRRGGKETQYF.

The V call is TRBV6-2 or TRBV6-3, the J call TRBJ2-2, with TRBD2 identical over 14 bases. Germline CDR1 MNHEY, CDR2 SVGEGT. V was pared by 6 bases and J by 3 bases, with 3 bases of the junction left unmatched. This CDR3 contains 16 residues. The CDR3 loop is CASSRTSGGYTGELFF. Here the CDR3 DNA reads TGTGCCAGCAGCCGGACTAGCGGGGGGTACACCGGGGAGCTGTTTTTT.

The gene calls are TRBV18 and TRBJ2-1, with 13 bases identical to TRBD2. V lost 4 bases to trimming and J lost 0 bases; unmatched junction nucleotides: 6. The CDR3 spans 18 residues. The germline gives CDR1 KGHSH, CDR2 LQKENI. The CDR3 sequence: CASSRATSGGGSYNEQFF. The CDR3 region has the DNA TGTGCCAGCTCACGAGCCACTAGCGGGGGGGGCTCCTACAATGAGCAGTTCTTC.

The chain carries TRBV30 and TRBJ1-2; the D is unclear. CDR1 and CDR2 (germline): GTSNPN, SVGIG (reference sequence). Trimming removed 0 bases at V and 5 bases at J, with 4 bases between. There are 11 residues in the CDR3. CDR3: CAWSVLYGYTF. The CDR3 bases are TGTGCCTGGAGTGTACTATATGGCTACACCTTC.

V is TRBV5-1 and J is TRBJ2-1; 9 bases fit TRBD2. The CDR3 runs 16 residues. The V gene's germline CDR1 is SGHRS and CDR2 YFSETQ. The V gene end was trimmed by 5 bases and the J gene end by 0 bases; junction bases not matched to a gene: 6. Here the CDR3 DNA reads TGCGCCAGCAGTGGTAGCGGGGGCCACTCCTACAATGAGCAGTTCTTC. Amino acid sequence: CASSGSGGHSYNEQFF.

The V gene is TRBV5-5, the J gene TRBJ2-1, with a tentative D call TRBD2 (6 bases). The germline V and J ends were trimmed by 3 bases and 7 bases, with 20 bases remaining between them. The V gene's germline CDR1 is SGHKS and CDR2 YYEKEE (reference sequence). CDR3 size: 16 residues. The CDR3 nucleotides are TGTGCCAGCAGCTCATGGTACCGCGGGACGTTAAATGAGCAGTTCTTC. Translation: CASSSWYRGTLNEQFF.

The V call is TRBV30, the J call TRBJ2-2, with 11 nucleotides matching TRBD2. Germline lookup yields CDR1 GTSNPN and CDR2 SVGIG (reference sequence). The junction had 6 bases not matched to a gene; V was cut back by 4 bases and J by 5 bases. The CDR3 totals 15 residues. This CDR3 is CAWTLLAGGTGELFF. For the CDR3, the DNA is TGTGCCTGGACTCTGCTAGCGGGGGGTACCGGGGAGCTGTTTTTT.

The CDR3 coding sequence is TGTGCCAGCAGTGCGCCAGCCGGACAGGGAAGCACTGAAGCTTTCTTT. This translates into CASSAPAGQGSTEAFF. The chain combines TRBV25-1 with TRBJ1-1; 8 bases agree with TRBD1. V lost 4 bases and J lost 4; bases outside the gene matches: 11. The CDR3 length is 16 residues. In germline, CDR1 is MGHDK, CDR2 SYGVNS.

The V call is TRBV7-4, the J call TRBJ1-2, with unresolved D. V was shortened by 4 bases and J by 3 bases, with 24 bases between the two germline ends. Per the germline V gene, CDR1 is SGHVT and CDR2 is SQSDAQ. The CDR3 length is 18 residues. The CDR3 bases are TGTGCCAGCAGCTCATGCGTCCGATGTGGTAGTATTGACTATGGCTACACCTTC. It encodes CASSSCVRCGSIDYGYTF. Filled out from reference TRBV7-4 and TRBJ1-2, the complete variable domain reads GAGVSQSPRYKVAKRGRDVALRCDSISGHVTLYWYRQTLGQGSEVLTYSQSDAQRDKSGRPSGRFSAERPERSVSTLKIQRTEQGDSAVYLCASSSCVRCGSIDYGYTFGSGTRLTVV.